These T cell receptor beta chains were read from a single sample in a study of T cells in Graves' hyperthyroidism and ophthalmopathy. TCRdb re-derived calls from the multiplex PCR reads in MiXCR, one entry per CDR3 protein. Among 450,000 to 700,000 distinct CDR3 sequences listed, around 45% were seen once. Sequenced input: peripheral blood or thyroid tissue (not recorded which). All receptors come from a woman under 30 with Graves' hyperthyroidism. CDR3s include the opening cysteine and the closing phenylalanine or tryptophan. The D gene is left open where the match is weak. Rows may omit the clone size; those that give it use once, few, many or a size class.

>TRBJ2-7|TRBV7-9|many|-
TGTGCCAGCAGCCAGGCGGCTTCCTACGAGCAGTACTTC
CASSQAASYEQYF
>TRBJ2-3|TRBV7-9|-|TRBD2
TGTGCCAGCAGCCTGCCTAGCGGGAGGGCCCCAGATACGCAGTATTTT
CASSLPSGRAPDTQYF
>TRBJ2-7|TRBV6-1|-|TRBD2
TGTGCCAGCAGCTCAAGGACTAGCGGACACTACGAGCAGTACTTC
CASSSRTSGHYEQYF
>TRBJ1-2|TRBV7-2|-|-
TGTGCCAGCAGCCCCCGCGGCCTCGAGAGCTACACCTTC
CASSPRGLESYTF
>TRBJ1-3|TRBV7-9|-|-
TGTGCCAGCAGCGCCCGGACAGCTAACTATGGCTACACCATATATTTT
CASSARTANYGYTIYF
>TRBJ1-2|TRBV7-3|-|TRBD1
TGTGCCAGCAGCCCTGACACCGGGATAGGGGGCGCAATCTATGGCTACACCTTC
CASSPDTGIGGAIYGYTF
>TRBJ2-5|TRBV4-3|-|TRBD1
TGCGCCAGCAGCCACCCCCTTGGGAACAGGGGGCACCGTGTTTTATCGGAGACCCAGTACTTC
CASSHPLGNRGHRVLSETQYF
>TRBJ1-2|TRBV24-1|-|-
TGTGCCACCAGTGTGACAGTGAGAAACTATGGCTACACCTTC
CATSVTVRNYGYTF
>TRBJ1-1|TRBV4-3|-|-
TGCGCCAGCAGCCAAGTGGCAGGGAACACTGAAGCTTTCTTT
CASSQVAGNTEAFF
>TRBJ1-2|TRBV6-5|many|-
TGTGCCAGCAGTTATTCGCAAGTTGATGGCTACACCTTC
CASSYSQVDGYTF
>TRBJ1-5|TRBV28|many|-
TGTGCCAGCAGTTTCATTTCGCGGGCTTACAATCAGCCCCAGCATTTT
CASSFISRAYNQPQHF
>TRBJ2-4|TRBV7-2|once|-
TGTGCCAGCAGCTTAGGCCGGGGGTCAAACATTCAGTACTTC
CASSLGRGSNIQYF
>TRBJ1-2|TRBV6-1|few|-
TGTGCCAGCAGTGAAGAGGGCGGCAGCTCCTTC
CASSEEGGSSF
>TRBJ1-5|TRBV12-3/TRBV12-4|many|-
TGTGCCAGCAGGTTCCAGGGCGGTCAGCCCCAGCATTTT
CASRFQGGQPQHF
>TRBJ1-4|TRBV20-1|-|TRBD1
TGCAGTGCTGCCCCCGGGACAGGGGTTGAAAAACTATTTTTT
CSAAPGTGVEKLFF
>TRBJ2-5|TRBV5-1|-|TRBD2
TGCGCCAGCAGCTCGACTAGCGGGAGATGGGAGACCCAGTACTTC
CASSSTSGRWETQYF
>TRBJ2-7|TRBV24-1|-|-
TGTGCCACCAGTGATTCGCTAGCGAGCTCCTACAATGAGCAGTACTTC
CATSDSLASSYNEQYF
>TRBJ1-2|TRBV12-5|many|-
TGTGCTAGTGGTCTGTCATTTTATGGCTACACCTTC
CASGLSFYGYTF
>TRBJ2-7|TRBV27|-|-
TGTGCCAGCAGTTCATTTGACCGAGCCTACGAGCAGTACTTC
CASSSFDRAYEQYF
>TRBJ1-1|TRBV10-3|-|TRBD1
TGTGCCATCAGCCGACCCACCGGGACAGGGAACACTGAAGCTTTCTTT
CAISRPTGTGNTEAFF
>TRBJ2-2|TRBV4-1|many|TRBD2
TGCGCCAGCAGCCAAAAAGGGAGCGGGAAGGACACCGGGGAGCTGTTTTTT
CASSQKGSGKDTGELFF
>TRBJ2-3|TRBV6-6|many|-
TGTGCCAGCAGTTACTTAGCGAGACCTAGCACAGATACGCAGTATTTT
CASSYLARPSTDTQYF
>TRBJ2-7|TRBV2|-|TRBD1
TGTGCCAGCAAATGGCGTGGAGGTGGCAGGGGGCTTGAGCAGTACTTC
CASKWRGGGRGLEQYF
>TRBJ2-7|TRBV7-9|many|-
TGTGCCAGCAGCTTAGCGAGGGCAAACGAGCAGTACTTC
CASSLARANEQYF
>TRBJ2-1|TRBV24-1|once|-
TGTGCCACCACGGGTGACAATGAGCAGTTCTTC
CATTGDNEQFF
>TRBJ1-4|TRBV30|-|-
TGTGCCTGGAGTGTGGGGAGCTTTAGTGAAAAACTGTTTTTT
CAWSVGSFSEKLFF
>TRBJ2-7|TRBV27|-|TRBD1
TGTGCCAGCAGAGGGCCGACAGGGGGCTCCTACGAGCAGTACTTC
CASRGPTGGSYEQYF
>TRBJ1-1|TRBV5-1|many|-
TGCGCCAGCAGCTTGGCCACATTGAGGGGAACTGAAGCTTTCTTT
CASSLATLRGTEAFF
>TRBJ2-5|TRBV7-3|-|-
TGTGCCAGCAGCTTTTCCCCGGGAGAGGAGACCCAGTACTTC
CASSFSPGEETQYF
>TRBJ2-5|TRBV29-1|-|-
TGCAGCGTTGATGGGGACTTGCCCTACAATGAGCAGTACTTC
CSVDGDLPYNEQYF